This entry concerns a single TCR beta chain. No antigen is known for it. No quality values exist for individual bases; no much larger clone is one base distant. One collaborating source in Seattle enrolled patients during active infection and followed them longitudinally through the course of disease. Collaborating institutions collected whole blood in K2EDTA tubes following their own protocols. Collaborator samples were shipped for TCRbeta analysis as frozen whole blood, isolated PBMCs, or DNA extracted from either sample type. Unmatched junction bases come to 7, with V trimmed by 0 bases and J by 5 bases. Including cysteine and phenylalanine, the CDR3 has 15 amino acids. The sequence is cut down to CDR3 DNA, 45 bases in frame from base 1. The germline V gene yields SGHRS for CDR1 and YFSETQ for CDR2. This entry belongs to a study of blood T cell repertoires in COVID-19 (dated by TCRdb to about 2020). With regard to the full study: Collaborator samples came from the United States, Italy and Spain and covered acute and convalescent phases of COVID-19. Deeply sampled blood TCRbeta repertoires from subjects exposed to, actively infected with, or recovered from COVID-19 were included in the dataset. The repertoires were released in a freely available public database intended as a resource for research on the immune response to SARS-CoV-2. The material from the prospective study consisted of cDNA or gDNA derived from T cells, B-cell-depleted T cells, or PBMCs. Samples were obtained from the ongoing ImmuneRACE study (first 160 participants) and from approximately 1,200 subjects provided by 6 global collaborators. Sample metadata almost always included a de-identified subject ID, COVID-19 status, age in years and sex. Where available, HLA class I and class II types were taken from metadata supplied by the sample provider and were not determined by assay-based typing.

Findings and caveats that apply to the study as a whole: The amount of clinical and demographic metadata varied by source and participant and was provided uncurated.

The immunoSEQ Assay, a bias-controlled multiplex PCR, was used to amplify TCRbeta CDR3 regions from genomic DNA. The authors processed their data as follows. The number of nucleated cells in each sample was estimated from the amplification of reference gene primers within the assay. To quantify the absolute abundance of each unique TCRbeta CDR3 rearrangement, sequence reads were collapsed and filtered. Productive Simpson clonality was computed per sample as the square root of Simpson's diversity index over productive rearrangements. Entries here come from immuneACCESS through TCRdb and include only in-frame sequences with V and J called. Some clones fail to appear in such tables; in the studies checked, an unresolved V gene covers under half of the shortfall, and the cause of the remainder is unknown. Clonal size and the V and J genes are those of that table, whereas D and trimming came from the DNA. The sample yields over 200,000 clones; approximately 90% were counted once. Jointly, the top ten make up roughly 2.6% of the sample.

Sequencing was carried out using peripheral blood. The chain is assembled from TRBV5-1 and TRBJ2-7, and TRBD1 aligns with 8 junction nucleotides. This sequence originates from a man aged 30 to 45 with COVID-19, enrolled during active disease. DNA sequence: TGCGCCAGCAGCTTGGCCGGACAGGGACTCCACGAGCAGTACTTC. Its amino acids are CASSLAGQGLHEQYF.